One sample yielded the 9 T cell receptor beta chains listed below, sequenced in a study of OX40 agonist ivuxolimab in advanced cancers. The repertoire was sequenced with immunoSEQ multiplex PCR; TCRdb's copy has only in-frame clones and lacks some. The repertoire includes over 15,000 clones, roughly nine tenths of them detected once, and around a sixth sits in the top ten. Sequencing was performed on CD4+ or CD8+ T cells sorted from blood, taken in a trial of the OX40 agonist ivuxolimab. The receptors come from an adult with an advanced solid tumor such as melanoma, head and neck, liver or kidney cancer.

The CDR3 protein is CASSLRLVKDSGEQFF. The CDR3 nucleotides are TGTGCCAGCAGCCTACGACTAGTCAAAGATAGTGGTGAGCAGTTCTTC. The chain links TRBV7-3 to TRBJ2-1, with a weak D call TRBD2 (6 bases). V lost 5 bases and J 9 bases, leaving 23 bases between the germline ends. Germline V gives CDR1 SGHTA, CDR2 FQGTGA. This CDR3 has 16 residues.

In this sample, this clone turned up once. J is TRBJ1-6 and V is TRBV6-6; D perhaps matches TRBD1 (5 bases). The germline V and J ends were trimmed by 2 bases and 8 bases, with 10 bases remaining between them. The CDR3 extends over 14 amino acids. CDR1 MNHNY and CDR2 SVGAGI come from the germline V gene (reference sequence). DNA for the CDR3: TGTGCCAGCAGTTACCGGGGGAATGATTCACCCCTCCACTTT. Its protein product is CASSYRGNDSPLHF.

The chain employs TRBV11-3 and TRBJ2-3, with 9 bases aligning to TRBD2. CDR1 is SGHNT, CDR2 YENEEA, per germline. V was pared by 1 base and J by 2 bases, with 4 bases of the junction left unmatched. This CDR3 has 16 residues. CDR3 nucleotide sequence: TGTGCCAGCAGCTTAGTTCTAGCGGGATACACAGATACGCAGTATTTT. Its protein product is CASSLVLAGYTDTQYF.

This chain connects TRBV19 to TRBJ1-2; D unclear. V shed 5 bases and J shed 4 bases, with 14 bases lying between them. Germline V gene sequence: CDR1 LNHDA, CDR2 SQIVND (reference sequence). The CDR3 consists of 14 residues. In DNA, the CDR3 is TGTGCCAGTAGTGGCCCATTGGCCTCCTATGGCTACACCTTC. Translated, it gives CASSGPLASYGYTF.

The rearrangement joins TRBV7-2 to TRBJ2-3, with D perhaps TRBD1 (5 bases). Trimming removed 5 bases from V and 3 bases from J, with 15 bases in between. CDR3 length: 15 residues. Germline V lookup: CDR1 SGHTA, CDR2 FQGNSA. The CDR3 DNA follows: TGTGCCAGCAGCGGCCCACCAAAGGGGACAGATACGCAGTATTTT. Translated: CASSGPPKGTDTQYF.

The genes are TRBV7-3 and TRBJ1-5; TRBD1 matches at 8 bases. The CDR3 totals 15 residues. Unmatched junction bases numbered 4, after V lost 2 bases and J lost 4 bases. CDR1 and CDR2 from the germline V gene are SGHTA and FQGTGA. The CDR3, as DNA: TGTGCCAGCAGCTTAGAGCAGGGGGCTAATCAGCCCCAGCATTTT. Protein product: CASSLEQGANQPQHF.

The V and J genes are TRBV9 and TRBJ1-2; D is uncertain. V lost 3 bases and J lost 8, with 17 bases in between. The CDR3 has 14 residues. Germline-derived CDR1 and CDR2 are SGDLS and YYNGEE. The CDR3 DNA follows: TGTGCCAGCAGCGCGGGAGGTCGTGTTGGAGGCTACACCTTC. It specifies CASSAGGRVGGYTF.

A few counts support this clone. CDR3 region: CASSLGTGGSEQYF. The CDR3 coding sequence is TGTGCCAGCAGTTTGGGGACAGGGGGGTCCGAGCAGTACTTC. V is TRBV27 and J is TRBJ2-7, with 11 bases that match TRBD1. This CDR3 spans 14 amino acids. Germline V gene sequence: CDR1 MNHEY, CDR2 SMNVEV (reference sequence). Trimming cost V 3 bases and J 6 bases; bases outside gene matches: 4.

J is TRBJ2-2 and V is TRBV29-1; a possible D gene is TRBD2 (7 bases). Germline-derived CDR1 and CDR2 are SQVTM and ANQGSEA. V lost 6 bases, J lost 7 bases, and 12 bases lay in between. CDR3 size: 12 residues. The CDR3 nucleotides read TGCAGCGTACACGGGGGGCTCGGGGAGCTGTTTTTT. This translates into CSVHGGLGELFF.